These 18 T cell receptor beta chains originate from one sample sequenced in a study of T cell responses to AZD1222 COVID-19 vaccine. Profiled with immunoSEQ multiplex PCR; TCRdb holds only in-frame clones, not every one. This sample yields 110,000 to 150,000 clones, of which roughly 90% are seen a single time; over 1.5% belongs to the top ten. The sequencing used peripheral blood, collected on day 0 of AZD1222 vaccination. These TCRs come from an adult in good health.

The chain employs TRBV24-1 and TRBJ1-1; D is perhaps TRBD1 (6 bases). The CDR3 contains 16 residues. CDR1 is KGHDR and CDR2 is SFDVKD in the germline V gene. Trimming pared 7 bases from V and 1 base from J, leaving 18 bases between. The CDR3 loop reads CATRPPGHRGNTEAFF. The CDR3 DNA sequence: TGTGCCACCAGACCACCGGGACACCGAGGGAACACTGAAGCTTTCTTT.

V usage is TRBV5-4 and J usage is TRBJ2-5, with D possibly matching TRBD1 (6 bases). This CDR3 is built from 17 residues. V was trimmed by 2 bases and J by 2 bases, leaving 19 bases between them. Germline loops: CDR1 SGHNT, CDR2 YYREEE (reference sequence). In nucleotides, the CDR3 is TGTGCCAGCAGCTTAAACCGGGGTCAGGGGACACAAGAGACCCAGTACTTC. Its translation is CASSLNRGQGTQETQYF.

The chain has TRBV2 and TRBJ1-2, with D perhaps matching TRBD1 (5 bases). Germline lookup yields CDR1 SNHLY and CDR2 FYNNEI. This CDR3 region has 15 residues. The germline V and J ends were trimmed by 3 bases and 8 bases, with 19 bases remaining between them. The CDR3 region is CASSEGRRWGIGYTF. CDR3 bases: TGTGCCAGCAGTGAGGGACGCCGATGGGGGATAGGCTACACCTTC.

The chain couples TRBV15 to TRBJ1-2; D uncertain. Germline values: CDR1 LNHNV, CDR2 YYDKDF (reference sequence). Trimming removed 1 base from V and 2 bases from J, with 17 bases in between. CDR3 length: 17 amino acids. CDR3 coding DNA: TGTGCCACCAGCAGAGGCGCTGAGTTGCGGTTAAACTATGGCTACACCTTC. It codes for CATSRGAELRLNYGYTF.

The chain recombines TRBV2 with TRBJ2-7; 8 bases align to TRBD2. This CDR3 comprises 14 residues. Losses at the gene ends were 2 bases for V and 3 bases for J; bases not matched to a gene: 3. Per the germline V gene, CDR1 is SNHLY and CDR2 is FYNNEI. This CDR3 reads CASSETLAGYEQYF. DNA of the CDR3: TGTGCCAGCAGTGAAACCCTAGCGGGCTACGAGCAGTACTTC.

The CDR3 protein is CASSDPDREGDQPQHF. The CDR3 DNA reads as TGTGCCAGCAGTGACCCTGACAGGGAAGGAGATCAGCCCCAGCATTTT. J is TRBJ1-5 and V is TRBV6-4; 7 nucleotides line up with TRBD1. The CDR3 has 16 amino acids. Germline lookup yields CDR1 MRHNA and CDR2 SNTAGT. V dropped 2 bases and J dropped 5; count of bases not matched to a gene: 9.

CDR3 protein: CASSEAGKKLFF. The DNA for the CDR3 is TGCGCCAGCAGTGAGGCCGGGAAAAAACTGTTTTTT. The chain recombines TRBV10-2 with TRBJ1-4; no firm D call. The germline V gene has CDR1 WSHSY and CDR2 SAAADI. Trimming cost V 2 bases and J 9 bases, with 7 bases left between them. The CDR3 is made up of 12 amino acids.

The chain carries TRBV6-4 and TRBJ2-3, with D perhaps TRBD2 (5 bases). Germline V gives CDR1 MRHNA, CDR2 SNTAGT. CDR3 length equals 15 residues. V lost 0 bases and J lost 3, with 10 bases in between. The CDR3 DNA reads TGTGCCAGCAGTGACTCGATAGCGCGAACAGATACGCAGTATTTT. This translates into CASSDSIARTDTQYF.

The chain carries TRBV20-1 and TRBJ1-2; no reliable D call. V lost 3 bases and J lost 4, with 18 bases in between. The CDR3 totals 15 residues. Per germline, CDR1 DFQATT and CDR2 SNEGSKA (reference sequence). The CDR3 here is CSASLIQPATYGYTF. CDR3 DNA sequence: TGCAGTGCTAGTCTAATTCAGCCGGCAACCTATGGCTACACCTTC.

The chain uses TRBV12-3 or TRBV12-4 and TRBJ2-2; D is unclear. V was trimmed by 5 bases and J by 11 bases, leaving 12 bases between them. The CDR3 totals 12 residues. Here the CDR3 reads CASSLRQGELFF. DNA for the CDR3: TGTGCCAGCAGTCTACGACAAGGCGAGCTGTTTTTT.

V and J are TRBV4-2 and TRBJ2-7; 8 positions match TRBD1. V lost 0 bases, J lost 4 bases, and 14 bases stayed unmatched. This CDR3 region has 18 residues. CDR1 and CDR2 (germline): LGHNA, YNFKEQ. The CDR3 protein is CASSQDFPRDRSSYEQYF. As DNA, the CDR3 is TGTGCCAGCAGCCAAGATTTTCCCCGGGACAGGTCTTCGTACGAGCAGTACTTC.

The CDR3 loop is CASSPTSGIAKNIQYF. The CDR3 DNA sequence: TGTGCCAGCTCACCTACCAGTGGAATAGCCAAAAACATTCAGTACTTC. This chain connects TRBV18 to TRBJ2-4; D is ambiguous. The V gene lost 3 bases and the J gene lost 0 bases, with 12 bases spanning the gap. The CDR3 is 16 amino acids. CDR1 is KGHSH, CDR2 LQKENI, per germline.

The J gene is TRBJ1-6, the V gene TRBV5-1; D is possibly TRBD1 (5 bases). There are 14 residues in the CDR3. Germline V gene data show CDR1 as SGHRS and CDR2 as YFSETQ. Trimming removed 0 bases at V and 7 bases at J, with 8 bases between. CDR3 nucleotides: TGCGCCAGCAGCTTGGGACAGCCAAATTCACCCCTCCACTTT. It translates to CASSLGQPNSPLHF.

The rearrangement joins TRBV5-6 to TRBJ2-6; D uncertain. Trimming took 2 bases from V and 2 from J, leaving 2 bases between them. The CDR3 is 13 amino acids. Germline loops: CDR1 SGHDT, CDR2 YYEEEE. The CDR3 here is CASSLAGANVLTF. In DNA, the CDR3 is TGTGCCAGCAGCTTAGCTGGGGCCAACGTCCTGACTTTC.

With regard to this clone: Different DNA sequences within this sample yield the same CDR3. The rearrangement links TRBV7-2 to TRBJ1-2; D remains unclear. There are 13 residues in the CDR3. Germline loops: CDR1 SGHTA, CDR2 FQGNSA. With 6 bases removed from V and 2 bases from J, the gap between germline ends came to 10 bases. CDR3 amino acids: CASSRTVNYGYTF. Written as DNA, the CDR3 is TGTGCCAGCAGTCGGACGGTGAACTATGGCTACACCTTC.

The V call is TRBV19, the J call TRBJ2-3; 7 bases align to TRBD1. The ends lost 8 bases at V and 2 bases at J; junction bases unmatched: 7. This CDR3 has 14 residues. The germline CDR1 and CDR2 sequences are LNHDA and SQIVND (reference sequence). Here the CDR3 reads CASSRDRLTDTQYF. The CDR3 bases are TGTGCCAGTTCGAGGGACAGACTCACAGATACGCAGTATTTT.

This chain joins TRBV29-1 and TRBJ1-2; D remains unclear. CDR3 length equals 14 residues. Deletions cut 4 bases from V and 0 bases from J, with 12 bases between. Germline CDR1 SQVTM, CDR2 ANQGSEA. CDR3 in DNA: TGCAGCGTTGCGACTATTTCCGCTAACTATGGCTACACCTTC. Translation: CSVATISANYGYTF.

The chain recombines TRBV19 with TRBJ1-4; 9 bases line up with TRBD1. The ends lost 3 bases at V and 6 bases at J; junction bases unmatched: 2. This CDR3 spans 14 amino acids. The germline CDR1 and CDR2 sequences are LNHDA and SQIVND (reference sequence). In nucleotides, the CDR3 is TGTGCCAGTAGTATCGGACAGGGGTATGAAAAACTGTTTTTT. As protein: CASSIGQGYEKLFF.